This T cell receptor beta chain derives from a study of T cells in Graves' hyperthyroidism and ophthalmopathy. Comment on this clonotype: The antigen is unknown.

RNA transcripts yielded amplified TCR beta CDR3 regions. A set of HTBI primers served as the primers for a first-round RT-PCR of the TCR CDR3. TCRdb called the multiplex PCR reads again in MiXCR, with one record for every CDR3 protein. Here the sample spans roughly 740,000 distinct CDR3 sequences, over 15% being singletons. The study, taken as a whole, reports: Before onset, by a median of about six months, the model predicted ophthalmopathy. Clonotypes that were expanded in thyroid above 0.001 mostly appeared in blood too.

Exclusion criteria comprised uncontrolled infection, other autoimmune disease, pregnancy or lactation. The sample comprised blood. This sequence originates from a man younger than 35 with Graves' hyperthyroidism.

The DNA of the CDR3 is TGTGCCAGCAGCGGTCTTAATGAAAAACTGTTTTTT. This sequence encodes CASSGLNEKLFF. The chain couples TRBV28 to TRBJ1-4; D gene ambiguous. Trimming left V 6 bases short and J 4 bases short, with 6 bases between. Germline lookup yields CDR1 MDHEN and CDR2 SYDVKM. The length of the CDR3 is 12 residues. Together with reference TRBV28 and TRBJ1-4, the CDR3 gives the full variable domain: DVKVTQSSRYLVKRTGEKVFLECVQDMDHENMFWYRQDPGLGLRLIYFSYDVKMKEKGDIPEGYSVSREKKERFSLILESASTNQTSMYLCASSGLNEKLFFGSGTQLSVL.